Detailed here is one T cell receptor (beta chain). The antigen is not known. The CDR3 extends over 15 amino acids. Unmatched junction bases numbered 8, after V lost 4 bases and J lost 7 bases. CDR1 is LGHNA, CDR2 YSLEER, per germline. This record comes from a study of cytomegalovirus exposure and HLA in healthy donors. The study's findings and limits: The classifier, whose performance was assessed in both the original and validation cohorts, reportedly diagnosed cytomegalovirus status with high specificity and sensitivity.

Libraries were prepared by immunoSEQ multiplex PCR; TCRdb keeps only in-frame clonotypes and omits some of them. The sample yields under 150,000 clones, around nine tenths seen once. The sequencing input was PBMCs. The chain combines TRBV4-3 with TRBJ2-1, with 9 bases matching TRBD2. The origin of this receptor is a woman aged 18-29 years in good health and CMV-seropositive. The CDR3 reads CASSPSGTSRNEQFF. The DNA for the CDR3 is TGCGCCAGCAGCCCCTCGGGGACTAGCCGGAATGAGCAGTTCTTC.